This T cell receptor (beta chain) was sequenced in a study of T-cell reconstitution after alpha-beta-depleted transplantation in children. A library of TCRbeta sequences, prepared with unique molecular identifiers, was generated. TCRdb itself ran the PCR reads through MiXCR, one entry per CDR3 protein. The sample records around 960,000 distinct CDR3 sequences, about 29% being singletons. The input for sequencing was PBMCs, mostly from graft donor cells, taken 360 days after TCRalphabeta/CD19-depleted stem cell transplant. The sequence was collected from a boy under two years old who had a stem cell transplant for SCID, so the T cells may come from the graft donor.

CDR3 region: CASSLAGQGRHEQYF. CDR3 bases: TGTGCCAGCAGTTTAGCTGGGCAGGGGCGGCACGAGCAGTACTTC. The rearrangement joins TRBV27 to TRBJ2-7; the D gene is possibly TRBD1 (6 bases). Trimming took off 2 bases at V and 5 bases at J, with 16 bases between the two ends. CDR1 is MNHEY, CDR2 SMNVEV, per germline (reference sequence). The CDR3 has 15 residues.